These 21 T cell receptor beta chains were sequenced from one sample in a study of control samples from healthy donors and cancer patients. TCRdb's table, derived via immunoSEQ multiplex PCR, lists solely in-frame clones and lacks some. The profile shows around 90,000 clones, 86% of them singletons. Sequencing was done on a sample of blood. Every receptor here comes from a young man in good health.

V gene TRBV6-5 combines with J gene TRBJ1-1; D is possibly TRBD1 (6 bases). The CDR3 runs 15 residues. The germline gives CDR1 MNHEY, CDR2 SVGAGI. V was shortened by 5 bases and J by 5 bases, with 18 bases between the two germline ends. CDR3 in amino acids: CASSTDRLRKTEAFF. The CDR3 nucleotides are TGTGCCAGCAGTACCGACAGGTTGAGAAAAACTGAAGCTTTCTTT.

This rearrangement joins TRBV19 to TRBJ1-3; a weak D match, TRBD1 (6 bases). The length of the CDR3 is 15 residues. V was clipped by 3 bases and J by 6 bases, with 15 bases between them. Germline lookup yields CDR1 LNHDA and CDR2 SQIVND (reference sequence). CDR3 bases: TGTGCCAGTAGTATCCCGGGGGGCCCTCAAAACACCATATATTTT. Encoded protein: CASSIPGGPQNTIYF. Full variable domain (rest looked up from reference TRBV19 and TRBJ1-3): DGGITQSPKYLFRKEGQNVTLSCEQNLNHDAMYWYRQDPGQGLRLIYYSQIVNDFQKGDIAEGYSVSREKKESFPLTVTSAQKNPTAFYLCASSIPGGPQNTIYFGEGSWLTVV.

This clone was observed once. The chain is built from TRBV24-1 and TRBJ2-7; D gene unclear. This CDR3 has 12 residues. The germline V and J ends were trimmed by 0 bases and 3 bases, with 2 bases remaining between them. The germline CDR1 and CDR2 sequences are KGHDR and SFDVKD. This CDR3 is CATSDLYYEQYF. In nucleotides, the CDR3 is TGTGCCACCAGTGATTTGTACTACGAGCAGTACTTC.

This chain connects TRBV6-5 to TRBJ2-2; D possibly corresponds to TRBD2 (5 bases). This CDR3 is 15 amino acids long. Germline-derived CDR1 and CDR2 are MNHEY and SVGAGI. Between the trimmed V and J ends, which lost 5 bases and 1 base, there was a span of 11 bases. The chain's CDR3 is CASSPGSGNTGELFF. The CDR3 nucleotides are TGTGCCAGCAGTCCGGGGAGTGGGAACACCGGGGAGCTGTTTTTT.

The rearrangement joins TRBV19 to TRBJ2-2; 7 bases line up with TRBD1. The CDR3 totals 16 residues. Germline trimming cut 0 bases from V and 1 base from J; bases unmatched to any gene: 2. Germline assignment: CDR1 LNHDA and CDR2 SQIVND (reference sequence). The CDR3 sequence is CASSIDWTGNTGELFF. Written as DNA, the CDR3 is TGTGCCAGTAGTATAGATTGGACAGGGAACACCGGGGAGCTGTTTTTT.

The V gene is TRBV10-3, the J gene TRBJ1-3; D is perhaps TRBD1 (5 bases). V dropped 8 bases and J dropped 1 base, with 9 bases sitting between them. Germline CDR1 reads ENHRY; CDR2 reads SYGVKD. There are 13 residues in the CDR3. CDR3 DNA: TGTGCCATCGGGGGGGAGTCTGGAAACACCATATATTTT. It yields the protein CAIGGESGNTIYF.

The CDR3 sequence: CASSLVLRDRAFNEQFF. CDR3 DNA: TGTGCCAGCAGCTTAGTCCTCCGGGACAGGGCTTTCAATGAGCAGTTCTTC. The chain joins TRBV11-2 to TRBJ2-1, with 9 nucleotides matching TRBD1. Per germline, CDR1 SGHAT and CDR2 FQNNGV. V trimming: 1 base; J trimming: 6 bases; junction bases outside the gene matches: 10. The CDR3 covers 17 residues.

The V and J genes are TRBV29-1 and TRBJ2-2; perhaps TRBD1 as D (6 bases). The V end was cut by 2 bases, the J end by 5 bases, with 12 bases between. The CDR3 is 14 amino acids. Germline V lookup: CDR1 SQVTM, CDR2 ANQGSEA. CDR3 bases: TGCAGCGTTGAACGCAGGGGATGGACCGGGGAGCTGTTTTTT. Protein product: CSVERRGWTGELFF.

This chain uses TRBV28 with TRBJ2-3; 10 nucleotides line up with TRBD1. This CDR3 comprises 15 residues. The germline CDR1 and CDR2 sequences are MDHEN and SYDVKM. The ends lost 4 bases at V and 3 bases at J; junction bases unmatched: 4. CDR3 sequence: CASSSPGQGTDTQYF. CDR3 bases: TGTGCCAGCAGTTCCCCGGGACAGGGGACAGATACGCAGTATTTT.

This sequence joins TRBV28 and TRBJ2-2; D unclear. Germline V CDR1 and CDR2: MDHEN, SYDVKM. Trimming took off 4 bases at V and 0 bases at J, with 12 bases between the two ends. CDR3 length equals 16 residues. The chain's CDR3 is CASSSPPRSNTGELFF. The DNA for the CDR3 is TGTGCCAGCAGTTCCCCCCCCAGATCGAACACCGGGGAGCTGTTTTTT. The full variable domain, its missing parts supplied by reference TRBV28 and TRBJ2-2, is DVKVTQSSRYLVKRTGEKVFLECVQDMDHENMFWYRQDPGLGLRLIYFSYDVKMKEKGDIPEGYSVSREKKERFSLILESASTNQTSMYLCASSSPPRSNTGELFFGEGSRLTVL.

CDR3 amino acids: CASRDPWNEQFF. The CDR3 DNA sequence: TGTGCCAGCCGGGACCCGTGGAATGAGCAGTTCTTC. The chain has TRBV12-3 or TRBV12-4 and TRBJ2-1; D tentatively fits TRBD1 or TRBD2 (5 bases each). The CDR3 covers 12 residues. With 8 bases removed from V and 7 bases from J, the gap between germline ends came to 12 bases.

V is TRBV5-1 and J is TRBJ2-5, with D tentatively TRBD2 (5 bases). Germline V CDR1 and CDR2: SGHRS, YFSETQ. This CDR3 comprises 16 residues. Trimming cost V 4 bases and J 2 bases, with 18 bases left between them. The CDR3 DNA sequence: TGCGCCAGCAGCGCGGGTGCGAGGGCATTTCAAGAGACCCAGTACTTC. This sequence encodes CASSAGARAFQETQYF.

The chain couples TRBV27 to TRBJ2-3; 10 bases fit TRBD2. CDR1 is MNHEY and CDR2 is SMNVEV in the germline V gene (reference sequence). CDR3 length: 15 residues. V was pared by 4 bases and J by 1 base, with 2 bases of the junction left unmatched. This CDR3 is CASSSGLAGTDTQYF. The CDR3 nucleotides are TGTGCCAGCAGTTCCGGACTAGCGGGCACAGATACGCAGTATTTT.

The chain has TRBV15 and TRBJ1-3; TRBD1 aligns across 7 bases. The CDR3 loop spans 17 amino acids. With 0 bases clipped from V and 0 bases from J, the junction kept 5 bases outside the gene matches. Germline V lookup: CDR1 LNHNV, CDR2 YYDKDF (reference sequence). CDR3 amino acids: CATSRDRQGSSGNTIYF. The CDR3 region has the DNA TGTGCCACCAGCAGAGATCGACAGGGCAGCTCTGGAAACACCATATATTTT.

This chain links TRBV6-6 with TRBJ2-3, with D possibly TRBD1 on 6 matching bases. Germline V gives CDR1 MNHNY, CDR2 SVGAGI (reference sequence). V was clipped by 6 bases and J by 0 bases, with 13 bases between them. CDR3 length: 15 amino acids. Written as DNA, the CDR3 is TGTGCCAGCAGCCCCGTGGGGGCTAGCACAGATACGCAGTATTTT. Translating it yields CASSPVGASTDTQYF.

The chain recombines TRBV6-5 with TRBJ2-1; 9 bases agree with TRBD2. Germline V gene data show CDR1 as MNHEY and CDR2 as SVGAGI. The V and J ends lost 7 bases and 4 bases, in that order; junction bases with no gene match: 8. CDR3 length: 15 amino acids. The CDR3 bases are TGTGCCAGCACCAGGGGGAGCGGGGGGTACAATGAGCAGTTCTTC. Its protein product is CASTRGSGGYNEQFF.

The chain combines TRBV7-2 with TRBJ1-1; D remains ambiguous. The CDR3 totals 14 residues. Trimming took 3 bases from V and 1 from J, leaving 9 bases between them. Per the germline V gene, CDR1 is SGHTA and CDR2 is FQGNSA. CDR3 sequence (DNA): TGTGCCAGCAGCTTGGCAGTATCGAACACTGAAGCTTTCTTT. This encodes CASSLAVSNTEAFF.

CDR3 DNA: TGTGCCAGCAGCTTTGGCCTAGCGGGGACGAACACCGGGGAGCTGTTTTTT. Translated, it gives CASSFGLAGTNTGELFF. This chain links TRBV11-3 with TRBJ2-2; 9 nucleotides line up with TRBD2. The germline CDR1 and CDR2 sequences are SGHNT and YENEEA. The length of the CDR3 is 17 residues. The junction had 5 bases not matched to a gene; V was cut back by 3 bases and J by 0 bases.

This chain links TRBV5-5 with TRBJ2-7; 7 bases are a match to TRBD1. This CDR3 region has 14 residues. Germline V gene lookup returns CDR1 SGHKS and CDR2 YYEKEE (reference sequence). Germline trimming cut 0 bases from V and 2 bases from J; bases unmatched to any gene: 2. The CDR3 sequence is CASSLAGQPYEQYV. The CDR3, as DNA: TGTGCCAGCAGCTTGGCGGGACAGCCCTACGAGCAGTACGTC.

This clone showed up just once. The CDR3 region is CASSLGTPQGYTF. The DNA for the CDR3 is TGTGCCAGCAGCTTAGGCACGCCCCAGGGCTACACCTTC. The V gene is TRBV5-6, the J gene TRBJ1-2; D is undetermined. V was clipped by 2 bases and J by 8 bases, with 13 bases between them. Germline V lookup: CDR1 SGHDT, CDR2 YYEEEE. This CDR3 contains 13 residues.

This chain uses TRBV12-5 with TRBJ2-5; D unresolved. Germline-derived CDR1 and CDR2 are LGHNT and FRNRAP. V lost 7 bases and J lost 5, with 8 bases in between. The CDR3 contains 11 residues. CDR3 nucleotides: TGTGCTAGTGCAAGACGGGAGACCCAGTACTTC. As protein: CASARRETQYF.